This TCR beta chain was identified during a study of cytomegalovirus exposure and HLA in healthy donors (dated by TCRdb to the late 2010s). Regarding the research as a whole: The 700 or so repertoires of the first cohort and the 110 or so validation repertoires were produced on the same platform, according to a later analysis. Along with the roughly 710-subject first cohort, a separate validation cohort of more than 90 different subjects was used. High-throughput TCR immunosequencing, statistical association of individual TCRs with disease status, and machine learning were combined to predict cytomegalovirus infection status. The study was designed to test whether signatures of past pathogen exposure could be identified by cataloging public T cell receptors. What the study reported, not specific to this receptor: A total of 150 or so TCR beta chains were listed by the study as associated with cytomegalovirus. The validation cohort had no HLA typing available for a later analysis, so co-occurrence within that cohort was assessed over all 120 or so repertoires. The classifier was reported to diagnose cytomegalovirus status with high specificity and sensitivity in both the original cohort and the validation cohort. The authors suggested that the approach could potentially be extended to other disease states and immunological phenotypes. Subsequent analysis determined that TCRs grouped into clusters in the first cohort also showed a tendency toward co-occurrence across the approximately 110 validation repertoires, and 85% to 95% of cluster scores exceeded 0. A few of the identified cytomegalovirus-associated TCR beta chains were confirmed in vitro to be specific for cytomegalovirus antigens. Most TCR sequences were observed very rarely across donors, whereas some public TCRs were present in many individuals.

Per the germline V gene, SGHRS is the CDR1 and YFSETQ is the CDR2. Reading from cysteine to phenylalanine, the CDR3 counts 18 amino acids. Only CDR3 DNA is held: 54 bases, read in frame from base 1. After removal of 3 bases from V and 0 bases from J, the junction retains 5 bases not matched to a gene. A note on this clone: Its antigen is not yet known. No quality values exist for individual bases; no much larger clone is one base distant.

The protocol used for the library was the immunoSEQ multiplex PCR assay. As for the original processing: A statistical classification framework was developed to diagnose cytomegalovirus status using the catalog of TCR beta chain sequences. TCRdb carries this immuneACCESS record with in-frame sequences only. Its versions omit some clonotypes, under half of them owing to an unresolved V gene in the studies checked, with the rest unexplained. V and J calls and clone size come straight from that table; D and trimming were deduced from the DNA. This sample holds about 120,000 clones; around 86% were observed only once. 2% of the sample lies in the top ten. Donors formed part of the validation cohort, which comprised some 120 subjects and was distinct from the first cohort of under 850 subjects.

The V gene is TRBV5-1 and the J gene is TRBJ2-1; 14 nucleotides in the junction match TRBD2. The sequencing input was PBMCs. The TCR comes from a woman younger than 30 in good health and CMV-seronegative. The CDR3 is CASSSGLAGALSYNEQFF. The DNA is as follows: TGCGCCAGCAGCTCGGGACTAGCGGGAGCCCTCTCCTACAATGAGCAGTTCTTC.